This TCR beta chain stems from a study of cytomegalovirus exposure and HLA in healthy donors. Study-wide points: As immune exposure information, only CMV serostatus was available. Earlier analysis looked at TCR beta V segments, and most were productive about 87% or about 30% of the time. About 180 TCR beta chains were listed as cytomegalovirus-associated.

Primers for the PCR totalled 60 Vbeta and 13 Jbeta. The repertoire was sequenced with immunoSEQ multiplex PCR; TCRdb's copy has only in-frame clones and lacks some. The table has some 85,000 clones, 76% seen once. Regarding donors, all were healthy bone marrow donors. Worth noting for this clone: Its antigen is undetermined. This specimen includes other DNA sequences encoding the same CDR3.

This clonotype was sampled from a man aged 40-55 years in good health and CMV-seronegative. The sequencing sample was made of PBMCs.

CDR3 residues: CASSYSRTGGYEQYF. The DNA for the CDR3 is TGTGCCAGCAGTTACTCCCGGACAGGGGGTTACGAGCAGTACTTC. This chain links TRBV6-5 with TRBJ2-7; 10 nucleotides agree with TRBD1. Germline V gene lookup returns CDR1 MNHEY and CDR2 SVGAGI. The CDR3 consists of 15 residues. V lost 0 bases and J lost 4; bases outside the gene matches: 3.